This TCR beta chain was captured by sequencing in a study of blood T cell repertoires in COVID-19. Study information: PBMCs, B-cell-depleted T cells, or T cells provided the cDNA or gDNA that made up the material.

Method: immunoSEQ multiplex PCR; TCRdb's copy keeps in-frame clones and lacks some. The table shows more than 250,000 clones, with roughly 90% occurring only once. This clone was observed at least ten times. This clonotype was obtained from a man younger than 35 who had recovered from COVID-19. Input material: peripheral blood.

CDR3: CASSLAMTSGGGEQFF. The CDR3 bases are TGTGCCAGCAGCTTAGCGATGACTAGCGGGGGTGGTGAGCAGTTCTTC. The rearrangement uses TRBV7-2 and TRBJ2-1; 12 nucleotides line up with TRBD2. Germline lookup yields CDR1 SGHTA and CDR2 FQGNSA. The CDR3 spans 16 residues. V lost 0 bases and J lost 9; bases outside the gene matches: 6.